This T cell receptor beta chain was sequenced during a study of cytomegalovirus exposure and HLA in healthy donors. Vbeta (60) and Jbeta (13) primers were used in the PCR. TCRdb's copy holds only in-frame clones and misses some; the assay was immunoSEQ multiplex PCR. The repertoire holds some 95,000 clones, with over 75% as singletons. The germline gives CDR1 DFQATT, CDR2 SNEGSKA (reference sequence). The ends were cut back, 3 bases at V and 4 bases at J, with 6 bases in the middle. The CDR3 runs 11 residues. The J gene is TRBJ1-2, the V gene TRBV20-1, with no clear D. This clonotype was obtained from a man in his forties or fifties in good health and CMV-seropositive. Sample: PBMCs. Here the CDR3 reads CSASPVYGYTF. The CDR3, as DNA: TGCAGTGCTAGTCCTGTCTATGGCTACACCTTC.